One and the same sample provided the 20 T cell receptor beta chains below, sequenced in a study of Ad26.COV2.S vaccination and SARS-CoV-2 variants. The assay was immunoSEQ multiplex PCR, and TCRdb's table has in-frame clones only and misses some. The sample has about 180,000 clones; roughly 87% are singletons. The specimen comprised peripheral blood, sampled after recovery from COVID-19. The source is a human donor who had recovered from COVID-19.

This chain links TRBV6-5 with TRBJ2-7; 9 bases map to TRBD2. CDR3 length: 14 residues. V lost 4 bases and J lost 6; bases outside the gene matches: 7. The germline CDR1 and CDR2 sequences are MNHEY and SVGAGI. In DNA form, the CDR3 reads TGTGCCAGCAGTTCCCAGATGACTAGCGGCGAGCAGTACTTC. The encoded protein is CASSSQMTSGEQYF.

The V call is TRBV19, the J call TRBJ2-3, with 9 bases identical to TRBD1. The germline V gene encodes CDR1 LNHDA and CDR2 SQIVND (reference sequence). Unmatched junction bases numbered 8, after V lost 4 bases and J lost 0 bases. CDR3 length equals 17 residues. The CDR3 loop reads CASSTYRGLTSTDTQYF. The CDR3 DNA sequence: TGTGCCAGTAGTACCTACAGGGGGCTTACTAGCACAGATACGCAGTATTTT.

The V call is TRBV7-8, the J call TRBJ2-5; TRBD1 aligns across 10 bases. From germline, CDR1 is SGHVS and CDR2 FQNEAQ. The CDR3 runs 15 residues. With 6 bases clipped from V and 3 bases from J, the junction kept 7 bases outside the gene matches. CDR3: CASSHTGTGEETQYF. The CDR3 DNA reads TGTGCCAGCAGTCATACCGGGACAGGGGAAGAGACCCAGTACTTC.

This chain connects TRBV10-1 to TRBJ2-7, with 10 bases that match TRBD2. CDR1 is WNHNN, CDR2 SYGVQD, per germline (reference sequence). CDR3 length: 15 amino acids. V shed 4 bases and J 3 bases; nucleotides not matched to a gene: 6. The CDR3 sequence: CASSGSAGGIYEQYF. CDR3 sequence (DNA): TGCGCCAGCAGTGGGTCAGCGGGAGGGATCTACGAGCAGTACTTC.

This clone was seen once. This chain connects TRBV14 to TRBJ1-1; 7 bases match TRBD1. Trimming removed 2 bases from V and 0 bases from J; junction bases left unmatched: 3. The germline gives CDR1 SGHDN, CDR2 FVKESK. The CDR3 totals 15 residues. In nucleotides, the CDR3 is TGTGCCAGCAGCCAATTGACAGGGCTGAACACTGAAGCTTTCTTT. Translating gives CASSQLTGLNTEAFF. Complete variable domain (other parts from reference TRBV14 and TRBJ1-1): EAGVTQFPSHSVIEKGQTVTLRCDPISGHDNLYWYRRVMGKEIKFLLHFVKESKQDESGMPNNRFLAERTGGTYSTLKVQPAELEDSGVYFCASSQLTGLNTEAFFGQGTRLTVV.

This clone has more than one count but fewer than ten. This chain links TRBV3-1 (or the pseudogene TRBV3-2) with TRBJ2-2; perhaps TRBD1 as D (5 bases). CDR1 and CDR2 from the germline V gene are LGHDT and YNNKEL (reference sequence). The germline V and J ends were trimmed by 1 base and 1 base, with 7 bases remaining between them. This CDR3 spans 15 amino acids. The CDR3 DNA is TGTGCCAGCAGCCAAGGGACACTGAACACCGGGGAGCTGTTTTTT. Residues: CASSQGTLNTGELFF.

The chain combines TRBV6-5 with TRBJ1-2; 7 nucleotides agree with TRBD1. Germline CDR1 reads MNHEY; CDR2 reads SVGAGI. The CDR3 totals 14 residues. After removal of 5 bases from V and 4 bases from J, the junction contained 7 bases not matched to a gene. For the CDR3, the DNA is TGTGCCAGCAGTACTACCCCAGGGGGCTATGGCTACACCTTC. It encodes CASSTTPGGYGYTF.

The chain carries TRBV19 and TRBJ2-2, with D maybe TRBD2 (6 bases). The V end lost 3 bases, the J end lost 5 bases, and 16 bases lay between the germline ends. Germline CDR1 is LNHDA and CDR2 is SQIVND (reference sequence). The length of the CDR3 is 16 residues. Written as DNA, the CDR3 is TGTGCCAGTAGTATGGCCCCGGGACTTAAGACCGGGGAGCTGTTTTTT. It is translated as CASSMAPGLKTGELFF.

The chain recombines TRBV4-2 with TRBJ2-3; 10 positions match TRBD2. J was trimmed by 2 bases and V by 2 bases; bases with no gene match: 7. This CDR3 region has 17 residues. Germline lookup yields CDR1 LGHNA and CDR2 YNFKEQ. In DNA form, the CDR3 reads TGTGCCAGCAGCCAATATCGTACTAGCGGGGACACAGATACGCAGTATTTT. Its protein is CASSQYRTSGDTDTQYF.

The chain employs TRBV20-1 and TRBJ2-7; TRBD1 aligns across 8 bases. The germline CDR1 and CDR2 sequences are DFQATT and SNEGSKA (reference sequence). This CDR3 is 11 amino acids long. Here the CDR3 reads CSRDRHDEQYF. The CDR3 bases are TGCAGCCGGGACAGGCACGACGAGCAGTACTTC.

The chain is built from TRBV7-2 and TRBJ1-1; D not certain. V dropped 0 bases and J dropped 0 bases, with 5 bases sitting between them. CDR3 length equals 14 residues. CDR1 is SGHTA, CDR2 FQGNSA, per germline. The CDR3 protein is CASSLAWVNTEAFF. CDR3 bases: TGTGCCAGCAGCTTAGCGTGGGTGAACACTGAAGCTTTCTTT.

In this sample, this clone turned up a few times. The chain employs TRBV6-2 or TRBV6-3 and TRBJ1-1; D unresolved. The CDR3 is 12 amino acids. V shed 6 bases and J shed 3 bases, with 8 bases lying between them. Germline V gives CDR1 MNHEY, CDR2 SVGEGT. The DNA of the CDR3 is TGTGCCAGCAGCCTGTTGGACACTGAAGCTTTCTTT. Its translation: CASSLLDTEAFF.

The chain couples TRBV11-2 to TRBJ2-7; D is unclear. Per the germline V gene, CDR1 is SGHAT and CDR2 is FQNNGV. CDR3 size: 14 residues. V was cut by 5 bases and J by 2 bases, with 13 bases left in between. CDR3 protein: CASSPSGLPYEQYF. The CDR3 DNA reads TGTGCCAGCAGCCCTTCCGGGCTCCCCTACGAGCAGTACTTC.

The genes are TRBV12-3 or TRBV12-4 and TRBJ2-7, with D uncertain. This CDR3 has 13 residues. V gave up 6 bases and J gave up 5 bases, with 14 bases separating them. The DNA for the CDR3 is TGTGCCAGCAGACCTAGACATGTCCACGAGCAGTACTTC. Translating gives CASRPRHVHEQYF.

The genes are TRBV27 and TRBJ1-1, with 8 positions matching TRBD1. Germline values: CDR1 MNHEY, CDR2 SMNVEV (reference sequence). Unmatched junction bases numbered 6, after V lost 4 bases and J lost 5 bases. The CDR3 consists of 14 residues. This chain's CDR3 is CASSYDRGWTEAFF. The CDR3 coding sequence is TGTGCCAGCAGTTACGACAGGGGATGGACTGAAGCTTTCTTT.

This clone was observed a handful of times. Other DNA sequences in the same sample also yield this CDR3. This chain joins TRBV12-3 or TRBV12-4 and TRBJ1-1; D not resolved. The CDR3 runs to 13 residues. V was shortened by 3 bases and J by 1 base, with 6 bases between the two germline ends. The CDR3 is CASSLGKNTEAFF. The CDR3 nucleotides read TGTGCCAGCAGTTTGGGCAAGAACACTGAAGCTTTCTTT.

The rearrangement links TRBV27 to TRBJ2-1; 8 nucleotides agree with TRBD1. The CDR3 totals 14 residues. Unmatched junction bases numbered 5, after V lost 8 bases and J lost 2 bases. The V gene's germline CDR1 is MNHEY and CDR2 SMNVEV (reference sequence). The chain's CDR3 is CASGDRSAYNEQFF. The CDR3, as DNA: TGTGCCAGCGGGGACAGGAGTGCCTACAATGAGCAGTTCTTC.

This clone was detected a few times. The V and J genes are TRBV20-1 and TRBJ1-4; D is ambiguous. The CDR3 contains 10 residues. V lost 6 bases to trimming and J lost 9 bases, with 8 bases between them. Germline-derived CDR1 and CDR2 are DFQATT and SNEGSKA (reference sequence). This chain's CDR3 is CSAPGKKLFF. DNA of the CDR3: TGCAGTGCCCCAGGCAAAAAACTGTTTTTT.

V gene TRBV13 combines with J gene TRBJ2-7, with TRBD1 matching 7 bases. J lost 4 bases, V lost 4 bases, and 10 bases had no gene match. Germline V gene lookup returns CDR1 PRHDT and CDR2 FYEKMQ (reference sequence). The CDR3 totals 15 residues. CDR3 bases: TGTGCCAGCAGCTCCCAGGGGGTCAGGTTATACGAGCAGTACTTC. As protein: CASSSQGVRLYEQYF.

The table lists this clone with a few counts. V usage is TRBV6-5 and J usage is TRBJ2-1; 9 bases fit TRBD2. Germline V lookup: CDR1 MNHEY, CDR2 SVGAGI. Trimming at V came to 7 bases and at J to 4 bases, leaving 8 bases not matched to a gene. The CDR3 spans 15 residues. CDR3 loop: CASTDASGAYNEQFF. In DNA form, the CDR3 reads TGTGCCAGCACCGATGCTAGCGGGGCTTACAATGAGCAGTTCTTC.